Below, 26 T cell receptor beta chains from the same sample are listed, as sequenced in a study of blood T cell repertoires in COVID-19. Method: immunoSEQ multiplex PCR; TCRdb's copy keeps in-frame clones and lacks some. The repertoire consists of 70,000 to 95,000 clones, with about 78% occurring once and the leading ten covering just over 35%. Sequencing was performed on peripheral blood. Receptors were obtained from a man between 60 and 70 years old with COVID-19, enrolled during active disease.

The CDR3 loop reads CASSHPDRGSQPQHF. Here the CDR3 DNA reads TGCGCCAGCAGTCACCCAGACAGGGGAAGTCAGCCCCAGCATTTT. This chain uses TRBV10-1 with TRBJ1-5; 8 bases match TRBD1. From germline, CDR1 is WNHNN and CDR2 SYGVQD (reference sequence). The CDR3 loop spans 15 amino acids. The V and J ends lost 5 bases and 6 bases, in that order; junction bases with no gene match: 9.

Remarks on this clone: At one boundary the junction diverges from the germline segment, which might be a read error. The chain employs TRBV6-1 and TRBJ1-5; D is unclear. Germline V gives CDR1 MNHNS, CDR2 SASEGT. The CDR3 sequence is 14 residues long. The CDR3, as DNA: TGTGCCAGCAGTGAAGGCCCTAGCAGTCAGCCCCAGCATTTT. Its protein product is CASSEGPSSQPQHF.

CDR3 protein: CASSTSGVSGNEQFF. The CDR3 DNA sequence: TGCGCCAGCAGTACTAGCGGGGTGAGTGGGAATGAGCAGTTCTTC. The rearrangement joins TRBV5-1 to TRBJ2-1; the match to TRBD2 covers 10 bases. The CDR3 covers 15 residues. J lost 7 bases, V lost 5 bases, and 9 bases had no gene match. CDR1 is SGHRS and CDR2 is YFSETQ in the germline V gene. The variable domain in full, with the rest retrieved from reference TRBV5-1 and TRBJ2-1, is KAGVTQTPRYLIKTRGQQVTLSCSPISGHRSVSWYQQTPGQGLQFLFEYFSETQRNKGNFPGRFSGRQFSNSRSEMNVSTLELGDSALYLCASSTSGVSGNEQFFGPGTRLTVL.

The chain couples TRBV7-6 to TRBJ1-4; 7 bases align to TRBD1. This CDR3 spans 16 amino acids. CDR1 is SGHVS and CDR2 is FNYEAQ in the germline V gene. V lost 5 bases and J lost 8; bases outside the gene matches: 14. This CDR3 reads CASSRNSQGIREKLFF. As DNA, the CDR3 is TGTGCCAGCAGCCGAAACTCACAGGGGATTCGCGAAAAACTGTTTTTT.

CDR3 in DNA: TGTGCCAGCAGTAGGGGGAAATGGGAGCAGTTCTTC. It is translated as CASSRGKWEQFF. The gene calls are TRBV2 and TRBJ2-1; D is perhaps TRBD1 (6 bases). Germline V gives CDR1 SNHLY, CDR2 FYNNEI. This CDR3 is built from 12 residues. V dropped 5 bases and J dropped 10 bases, with 12 bases sitting between them.

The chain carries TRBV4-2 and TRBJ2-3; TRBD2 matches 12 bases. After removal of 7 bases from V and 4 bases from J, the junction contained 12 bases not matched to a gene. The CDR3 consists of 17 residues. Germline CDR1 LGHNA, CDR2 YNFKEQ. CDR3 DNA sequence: TGTGCCAGCACCCTGGGGCTAGCGGGGGGGCCTTCAGATACGCAGTATTTT. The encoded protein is CASTLGLAGGPSDTQYF.

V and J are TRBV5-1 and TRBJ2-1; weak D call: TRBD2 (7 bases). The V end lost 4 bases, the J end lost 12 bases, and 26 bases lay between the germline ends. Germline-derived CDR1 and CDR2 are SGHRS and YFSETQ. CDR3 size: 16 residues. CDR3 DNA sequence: TGCGCCAGCAGCCCCGGTCCTGTGGGGGGGGCTGGCGCGCAGTTCTTC. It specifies CASSPGPVGGAGAQFF.

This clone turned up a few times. CDR3 loop: CASSIKGAGTEAFF. CDR3 in DNA: TGTGCCAGCAGTATAAAAGGGGCGGGAACTGAAGCTTTCTTT. This chain connects TRBV6-6 to TRBJ1-1; TRBD1 might be the D (5 bases). The CDR3 is 14 amino acids. V was cut by 5 bases and J by 5 bases, with 15 bases left in between. The germline V gene encodes CDR1 MNHNY and CDR2 SVGAGI (reference sequence).

The CDR3 region is CASSPTREMNTEAFF. The CDR3 DNA reads as TGTGCCAGCAGCCCTACCCGGGAGATGAACACTGAAGCTTTCTTT. The V call is TRBV21-1, the J call TRBJ1-1. TRBV21-1 has pseudogene status. The CDR3 extends over 15 amino acids.

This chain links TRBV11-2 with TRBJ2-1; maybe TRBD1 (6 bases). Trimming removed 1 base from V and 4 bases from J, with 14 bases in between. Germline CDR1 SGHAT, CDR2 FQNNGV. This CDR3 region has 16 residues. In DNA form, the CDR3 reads TGTGCCAGCAGCTTAGGAGGGACACGGCAATACAATGAGCAGTTCTTC. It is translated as CASSLGGTRQYNEQFF. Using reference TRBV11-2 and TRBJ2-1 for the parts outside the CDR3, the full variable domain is EAGVAQSPRYKIIEKRQSVAFWCNPISGHATLYWYQQILGQGPKLLIQFQNNGVVDDSQLPKDRFSAERLKGVDSTLKIQPAKLEDSAVYLCASSLGGTRQYNEQFFGPGTRLTVL.

CDR3 nucleotide sequence: TGCAGCGGGTTCCGCAGGGGCGAGCAGTACTTC. Amino acid sequence: CSGFRRGEQYF. The chain links TRBV29-1 to TRBJ2-7; TRBD1 is a possible D gene (6 bases). Germline V lookup: CDR1 SQVTM, CDR2 ANQGSEA. V dropped 7 bases and J dropped 6 bases, with 13 bases sitting between them. This CDR3 contains 11 residues.

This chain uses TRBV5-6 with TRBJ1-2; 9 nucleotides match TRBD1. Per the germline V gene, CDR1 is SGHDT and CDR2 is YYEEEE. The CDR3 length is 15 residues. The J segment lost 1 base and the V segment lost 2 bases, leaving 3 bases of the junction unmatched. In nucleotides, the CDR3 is TGTGCCAGCAGCTTCCGGGACAGGGTTAACTATGGCTACACCTTC. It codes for CASSFRDRVNYGYTF.

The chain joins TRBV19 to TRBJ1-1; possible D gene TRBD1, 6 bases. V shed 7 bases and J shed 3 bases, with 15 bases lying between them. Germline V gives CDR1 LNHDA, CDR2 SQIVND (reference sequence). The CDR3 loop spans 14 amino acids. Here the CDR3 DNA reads TGTGCCAGTATCAACAGGGTCGGGTACACTGAAGCTTTCTTT. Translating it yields CASINRVGYTEAFF.

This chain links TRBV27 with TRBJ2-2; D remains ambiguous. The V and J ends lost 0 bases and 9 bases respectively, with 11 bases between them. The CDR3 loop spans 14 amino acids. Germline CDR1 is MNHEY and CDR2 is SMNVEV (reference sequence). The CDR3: CASSLSTVLRELFF. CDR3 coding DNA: TGTGCCAGCAGTTTATCCACAGTGTTGCGGGAGCTGTTTTTT.

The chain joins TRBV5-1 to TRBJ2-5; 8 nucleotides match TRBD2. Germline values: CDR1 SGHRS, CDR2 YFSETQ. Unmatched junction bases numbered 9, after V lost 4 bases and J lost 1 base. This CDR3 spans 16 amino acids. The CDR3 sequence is CASSPGRAGGQETQYF. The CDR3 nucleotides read TGCGCCAGCAGCCCTGGGAGGGCGGGGGGCCAAGAGACCCAGTACTTC.

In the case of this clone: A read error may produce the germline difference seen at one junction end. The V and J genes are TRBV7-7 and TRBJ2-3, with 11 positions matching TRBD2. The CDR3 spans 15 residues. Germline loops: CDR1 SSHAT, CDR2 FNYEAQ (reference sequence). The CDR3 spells CASSPSGGPSDTQYF. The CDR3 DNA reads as TGTGCTAGCAGCCCTAGCGGGGGGCCCTCAGATACGCAGTATTTT.

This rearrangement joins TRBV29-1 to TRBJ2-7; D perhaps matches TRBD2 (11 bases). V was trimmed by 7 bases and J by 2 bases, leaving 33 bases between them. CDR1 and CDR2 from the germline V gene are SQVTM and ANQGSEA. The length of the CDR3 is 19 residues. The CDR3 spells CSGGGTGASGRQSAYEQYF. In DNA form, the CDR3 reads TGCAGCGGAGGCGGGACAGGGGCTAGCGGGAGGCAATCGGCCTACGAGCAGTACTTC.

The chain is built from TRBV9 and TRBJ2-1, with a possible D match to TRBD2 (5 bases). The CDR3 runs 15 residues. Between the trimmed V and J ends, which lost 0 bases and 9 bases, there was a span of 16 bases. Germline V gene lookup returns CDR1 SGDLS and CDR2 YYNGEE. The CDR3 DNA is TGTGCCAGCAGCGTAGGGTCGGGCCAAGGGAGTGAGCAGTTCTTC. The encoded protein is CASSVGSGQGSEQFF.

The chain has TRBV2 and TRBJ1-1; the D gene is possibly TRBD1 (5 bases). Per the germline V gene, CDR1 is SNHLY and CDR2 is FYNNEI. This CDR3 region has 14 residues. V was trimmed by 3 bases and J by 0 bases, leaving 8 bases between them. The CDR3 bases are TGTGCCAGCAGTGAGCAGGGTTTGAACACTGAAGCTTTCTTT. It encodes CASSEQGLNTEAFF.

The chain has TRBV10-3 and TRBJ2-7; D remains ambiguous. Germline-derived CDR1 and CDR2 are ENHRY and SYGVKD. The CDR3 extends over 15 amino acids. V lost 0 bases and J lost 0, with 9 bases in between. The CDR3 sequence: CAISESTLFSYEQYF. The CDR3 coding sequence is TGTGCCATCAGTGAGTCGACATTATTCTCCTACGAGCAGTACTTC.

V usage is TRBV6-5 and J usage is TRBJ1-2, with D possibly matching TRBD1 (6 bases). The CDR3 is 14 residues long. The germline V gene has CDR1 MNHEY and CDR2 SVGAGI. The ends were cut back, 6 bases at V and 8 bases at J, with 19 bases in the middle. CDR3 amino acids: CASSNQGGASGYTF. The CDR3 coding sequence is TGTGCCAGCAGCAACCAAGGGGGGGCGAGCGGCTACACCTTC.

CDR3 coding DNA: TGTGCCAGCAGGGGTAGCGGGGGGACTGAGCAGTTCTTC. Its protein product is CASRGSGGTEQFF. The chain joins TRBV4-2 to TRBJ2-1, with 10 bases matching TRBD2. Germline-derived CDR1 and CDR2 are LGHNA and YNFKEQ. CDR3 length: 13 residues. The V gene end was trimmed by 6 bases and the J gene end by 9 bases; junction bases not matched to a gene: 5.

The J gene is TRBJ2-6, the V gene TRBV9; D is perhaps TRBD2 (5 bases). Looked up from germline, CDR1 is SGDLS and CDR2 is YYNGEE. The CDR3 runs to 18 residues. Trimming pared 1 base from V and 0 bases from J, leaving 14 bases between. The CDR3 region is CASSVPRGKSSGANVLTF. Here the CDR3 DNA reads TGTGCCAGCAGCGTACCCCGGGGAAAAAGCTCTGGGGCCAACGTCCTGACTTTC.

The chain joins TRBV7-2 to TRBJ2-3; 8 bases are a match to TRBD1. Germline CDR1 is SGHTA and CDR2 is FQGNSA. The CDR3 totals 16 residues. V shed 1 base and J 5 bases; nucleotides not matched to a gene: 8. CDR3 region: CASSLVRGQLIDTQYF. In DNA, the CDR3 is TGTGCCAGCAGCTTAGTCAGGGGGCAACTAATAGATACGCAGTATTTT.

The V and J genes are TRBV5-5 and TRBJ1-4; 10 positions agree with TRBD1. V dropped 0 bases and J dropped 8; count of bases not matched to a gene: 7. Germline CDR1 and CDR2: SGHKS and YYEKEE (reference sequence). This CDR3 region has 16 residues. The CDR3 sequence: CASSLARQGAGEKLFF. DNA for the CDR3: TGTGCCAGCAGCTTGGCTAGACAGGGGGCGGGCGAAAAACTGTTTTTT.

The CDR3 protein is CASSLGGDYKGEQYF. In nucleotides, the CDR3 is TGTGCCAGCAGCCTGGGAGGGGACTACAAGGGGGAGCAGTACTTC. J is TRBJ2-7 and V is TRBV7-2; TRBD2 agrees at 7 bases. The trim removed 5 bases at V and 7 bases at J, leaving 14 bases unmatched. There are 15 residues in the CDR3. CDR1 SGHTA and CDR2 FQGNSA come from the germline V gene. Based on the CDR3 plus reference TRBV7-2 and TRBJ2-7, the full variable domain is GAGVSQSPSNKVTEKGKDVELRCDPISGHTALYWYRQSLGQGLEFLIYFQGNSAPDKSGLPSDRFSAERTGGSVSTLTIQRTQQEDSAVYLCASSLGGDYKGEQYFGPGTRLTVT.